The following is a T cell receptor beta chain sequence with its context. The antigen is unknown. This sample was included in a study of high-grade serous ovarian cancer treatment subgroups. Study information: On average, around 15,000 reads and 7,494 unique TCR beta rearrangements were obtained per sample. Study-level points and caveats: Tumors within one patient showed repertoire similarity of 0.11 to 0.79.

The tumor samples were collected prior to definitive surgery or chemotherapy. The CDR3 has 15 residues. Germline assignment: CDR1 MNHEY and CDR2 SMNVEV (reference sequence). Unmatched junction bases numbered 5, after V lost 3 bases and J lost 5 bases. Generated by immunoSEQ multiplex PCR, the TCRdb table keeps only in-frame clones and is missing some. The table includes 2,000 to 2,500 clones, 75% detected once. The genes are TRBV27 and TRBJ2-1, with 9 bases matching TRBD2. This receptor was taken from a human donor with high-grade serous ovarian cancer. Input material: tumor tissue. The CDR3 DNA is TGTGCCAGCAGTTTTGGGGGACTAGCCCACAATGAGCAGTTCTTC. It encodes CASSFGGLAHNEQFF.